These 32 T cell receptor beta chains were all obtained from the same sample, sequenced in a study of OX40 agonist ivuxolimab in advanced cancers. Produced via immunoSEQ multiplex PCR; TCRdb's table is partial and in-frame only. The repertoire consists of 40,000 to 55,000 clones, with around 84% occurring once and the leading ten covering 20% to 25%. The starting material was CD4+ or CD8+ T cells sorted from blood, obtained in a trial of the OX40 agonist ivuxolimab. The receptors stem from an adult with an advanced solid tumor such as melanoma, head and neck, liver or kidney cancer.

This clone has just a few counts. The V call is TRBV2, the J call TRBJ1-2, with TRBD1 as a possible D gene (6 bases). CDR3 size: 14 residues. V lost 10 bases, J lost 2 bases, and 17 bases lay in between. CDR1 and CDR2 from the germline V gene are SNHLY and FYNNEI. The CDR3 coding sequence is TGTGCCACTCTCATGGGACACCCGAACTATGGCTACACCTTC. The encoded protein is CATLMGHPNYGYTF.

The genes are TRBV27 and TRBJ2-3; 9 bases fit TRBD2. Trimming took 3 bases from V and 1 from J; bases not matched to a gene: 8. Germline CDR1 reads MNHEY; CDR2 reads SMNVEV (reference sequence). This CDR3 comprises 17 residues. The CDR3 spells CASSLISGSYGTDTQYF. CDR3 DNA: TGTGCCAGCAGTTTGATTAGCGGGAGTTATGGCACAGATACGCAGTATTTT.

DNA of the CDR3: TGTGCCAGCAGCTTAGGGGGGCTACCCCAGTACTTC. Protein product: CASSLGGLPQYF. The chain joins TRBV11-2 to TRBJ2-5, with a tentative D call TRBD1 (6 bases). This CDR3 contains 12 residues. The ends were cut back, 1 base at V and 9 bases at J, with 9 bases in the middle. CDR1 SGHAT and CDR2 FQNNGV come from the germline V gene.

The chain recombines TRBV10-3 with TRBJ1-1; the D gene is possibly TRBD1 (5 bases). Per germline, CDR1 ENHRY and CDR2 SYGVKD. CDR3 length equals 15 residues. V lost 0 bases and J lost 4, with 12 bases in between. The CDR3 coding sequence is TGTGCCATCAGTGAGTCGCGGCAGGGCATCACTGAAGCTTTCTTT. It codes for CAISESRQGITEAFF.

V and J are TRBV28 and TRBJ2-5; D uncertain. There are 13 residues in the CDR3. The V gene lost 5 bases and the J gene lost 2 bases, with 9 bases spanning the gap. Germline V gene sequence: CDR1 MDHEN, CDR2 SYDVKM. The CDR3 DNA sequence: TGTGCCAGCAGTGGTAGTCAACAAGAGACCCAGTACTTC. Its translation is CASSGSQQETQYF.

This clone is termed medium-sized (0.01 to 0.1%). The rearrangement joins TRBV6-1 to TRBJ2-7; D may correspond to TRBD1 or TRBD2 (5 bases each). The germline V gene has CDR1 MNHNS and CDR2 SASEGT. Trimming shortened V by 6 bases and J by 1 base, and 16 bases separated the two germline ends. CDR3 length equals 15 residues. CDR3 residues: CASSSGRGGSYEQYF. DNA for the CDR3: TGTGCCAGCAGCTCCGGACGGGGCGGGTCCTACGAGCAGTACTTC.

This clone appeared a single time. V gene TRBV7-9 combines with J gene TRBJ2-7; 8 nucleotides match TRBD1. Trimming took 5 bases from V and 3 from J; bases not matched to a gene: 9. Germline CDR1 SEHNR, CDR2 FQNEAQ (reference sequence). The CDR3 covers 15 residues. The CDR3 here is CASSKSTGENYEQYF. The CDR3 DNA reads TGTGCCAGCAGCAAGTCGACAGGGGAGAACTACGAGCAGTACTTC.

In nucleotides, the CDR3 is TGTGCTAGTGGCACCTCTAGCGGGGCGTTTATAGATACGCAGTATTTT. This gives the protein CASGTSSGAFIDTQYF. This chain links TRBV12-5 with TRBJ2-3; 9 positions match TRBD2. This CDR3 has 16 amino acids. Germline V lookup: CDR1 LGHNT, CDR2 FRNRAP. The V and J ends lost 6 bases and 5 bases, in that order; junction bases with no gene match: 12.

V usage is TRBV6-6 and J usage is TRBJ2-1, with D unresolved. The germline V gene has CDR1 MNHNY and CDR2 SVGAGI (reference sequence). This CDR3 has 15 residues. Trimming cost V 5 bases and J 0 bases, with 11 bases left between them. CDR3 bases: TGTGCCAGCAGTGCCTTAGGGTCCTCCTACAATGAGCAGTTCTTC. It translates to CASSALGSSYNEQFF.

The chain recombines TRBV14 with TRBJ2-7; D is tentatively TRBD1 or TRBD2 (5 bases each). CDR1 and CDR2 from the germline V gene are SGHDN and FVKESK. V gave up 4 bases and J gave up 2 bases, with 12 bases separating them. The CDR3 is 14 amino acids. CDR3 in amino acids: CASSPLLGAYEQYF. DNA of the CDR3: TGTGCCAGCAGCCCCCTGCTGGGGGCCTACGAGCAGTACTTC.

The chain recombines TRBV23-1 with TRBJ1-5; D is unclear. TRBV23-1 is recorded as an ORF, its role being uncertain. V lost 8 bases and J 3 bases, leaving 14 bases between the germline ends. The CDR3 spans 14 residues. The CDR3 DNA follows: TGCGCCAGCCGTTACCGGGCCCACAATCAGCCCCAGCATTTT. It yields the protein CASRYRAHNQPQHF.

The chain recombines TRBV9 with TRBJ2-1; 7 bases map to TRBD1. CDR3 length equals 14 residues. J was trimmed by 8 bases and V by 3 bases; bases with no gene match: 8. Per germline, CDR1 SGDLS and CDR2 YYNGEE. In nucleotides, the CDR3 is TGTGCCAGCAGCGGAATGACAGGGTCGCATGAGCAGTTCTTC. It translates to CASSGMTGSHEQFF. The variable domain in full, completed from reference TRBV9 and TRBJ2-1, reads DSGVTQTPKHLITATGQRVTLRCSPRSGDLSVYWYQQSLDQGLQFLIQYYNGEERAKGNILERFSAQQFPDLHSELNLSSLELGDSALYFCASSGMTGSHEQFFGPGTRLTVL.

CDR3 loop: CASSIVLNNEQFF. CDR3 sequence (DNA): TGTGCCAGTAGTATTGTACTGAACAATGAGCAGTTCTTC. The rearrangement links TRBV19 to TRBJ2-1; no reliable D call. V lost 3 bases and J lost 5, with 8 bases in between. The CDR3 totals 13 residues. Germline V CDR1 and CDR2: LNHDA, SQIVND (reference sequence).

The gene calls are TRBV7-9 and TRBJ1-2, with D perhaps matching TRBD1 (6 bases). Germline lookup yields CDR1 SEHNR and CDR2 FQNEAQ (reference sequence). The CDR3 extends over 15 amino acids. Trimming shortened V by 1 base and J by 2 bases, and 11 bases separated the two germline ends. CDR3 in amino acids: CASSLGLGQNYGYTF. Here the CDR3 DNA reads TGTGCCAGCAGCTTAGGGCTCGGACAGAACTATGGCTACACCTTC.

The V and J genes are TRBV27 and TRBJ2-1; TRBD2 matches 7 bases. V was pared by 3 bases and J by 6 bases, with 5 bases of the junction left unmatched. Germline CDR1 is MNHEY and CDR2 is SMNVEV (reference sequence). This CDR3 is built from 14 residues. This CDR3 reads CASSLGGSGNEQFF. CDR3 nucleotide sequence: TGTGCCAGCAGTTTGGGCGGGAGCGGCAATGAGCAGTTCTTC.

The rearrangement uses TRBV6-1 and TRBJ2-7; TRBD1 aligns across 7 bases. Losses at the gene ends were 1 base for V and 1 base for J; bases not matched to a gene: 4. This CDR3 comprises 15 residues. Germline assignment: CDR1 MNHNS and CDR2 SASEGT. CDR3 nucleotides: TGTGCCAGCAGTGAAGGCAGGGGGAGTTCCTACGAGCAGTACTTC. Translating gives CASSEGRGSSYEQYF.

The rearrangement links TRBV5-4 to TRBJ2-1; 12 positions agree with TRBD2. The CDR3 is 17 amino acids. Trimming took 3 bases from V and 2 from J; bases not matched to a gene: 6. Germline V lookup: CDR1 SGHNT, CDR2 YYREEE (reference sequence). Here the CDR3 DNA reads TGTGCCAGCAGCTCGCTAGCGGGAGGGGGGCCCTACAATGAGCAGTTCTTC. Protein sequence: CASSSLAGGGPYNEQFF.

The chain joins TRBV30 to TRBJ1-1; D might be TRBD1 (5 bases). CDR3 length: 15 residues. CDR1 and CDR2 from the germline V gene are GTSNPN and SVGIG (reference sequence). Trimming removed 2 bases from V and 6 bases from J, with 19 bases in between. CDR3 nucleotides: TGTGCCTGGAGTCCTCGGGGCCGCCTTGGGCCTGAAGCTTTCTTT. Translating gives CAWSPRGRLGPEAFF.

V usage is TRBV27 and J usage is TRBJ2-7; 10 bases are shared with TRBD2. Germline V lookup: CDR1 MNHEY, CDR2 SMNVEV (reference sequence). The V and J ends lost 8 bases and 2 bases, in that order; junction bases with no gene match: 3. This CDR3 is built from 13 residues. Here the CDR3 reads CASGLAEAYEQYF. CDR3 coding DNA: TGTGCCAGCGGACTAGCGGAGGCCTACGAGCAGTACTTC.

The chain links TRBV4-1 to TRBJ2-7; 9 bases agree with TRBD2. Germline values: CDR1 MGHRA, CDR2 YSYEKL. J lost 0 bases, V lost 4 bases, and 13 bases had no gene match. This CDR3 is built from 18 residues. CDR3 sequence (DNA): TGCGCCAGCAGCCCCTCCCCTTCTAGCGGGGAATTCTCCTACGAGCAGTACTTC. Residues: CASSPSPSSGEFSYEQYF.

V gene TRBV19 combines with J gene TRBJ1-1, with D uncertain. Germline V lookup: CDR1 LNHDA, CDR2 SQIVND (reference sequence). V was clipped by 1 base and J by 0 bases, with 9 bases between them. The length of the CDR3 is 15 residues. Here the CDR3 DNA reads TGTGCCAGTAGTATAGCGGGAGGAATGAACACTGAAGCTTTCTTT. Its translation is CASSIAGGMNTEAFF.

This clone showed up just once. This rearrangement joins TRBV2 to TRBJ2-1; D unclear. CDR3 length equals 15 residues. V was cut by 0 bases and J by 4 bases, with 10 bases left in between. Germline V lookup: CDR1 SNHLY, CDR2 FYNNEI. The CDR3 spells CASSEAITDYNEQFF. CDR3 DNA sequence: TGTGCCAGCAGTGAAGCGATTACCGATTACAATGAGCAGTTCTTC.

The V call is TRBV27, the J call TRBJ1-1; D is perhaps TRBD1 (6 bases). The CDR3 sequence is 15 residues long. CDR1 and CDR2 from the germline V gene are MNHEY and SMNVEV (reference sequence). V dropped 3 bases and J dropped 0 bases, with 11 bases sitting between them. CDR3 in DNA: TGTGCCAGCAGTTTCGACAGGCTGATGAACACTGAAGCTTTCTTT. Protein sequence: CASSFDRLMNTEAFF.

The chain has TRBV6-1 and TRBJ2-5; a possible D gene is TRBD2 (6 bases). Germline assignment: CDR1 MNHNS and CDR2 SASEGT. Trimming stripped 4 bases from V and 5 bases from J, with 11 bases between. The CDR3 is 13 residues long. CDR3 region: CASSAGGWETQYF. CDR3 coding DNA: TGTGCCAGCAGTGCCGGAGGGTGGGAGACCCAGTACTTC.

The V gene is TRBV28, the J gene TRBJ2-2; 11 positions match TRBD2. Germline CDR1 is MDHEN and CDR2 is SYDVKM. The CDR3 is 14 residues long. V was clipped by 6 bases and J by 6 bases; unmatched bases: 3. CDR3 DNA sequence: TGTGCCAGCAGCCTTAGCGGGGGGGCCGGGGAGCTGTTTTTT. Translating gives CASSLSGGAGELFF.

The rearrangement uses TRBV11-1 and TRBJ2-7; D is perhaps TRBD1 (6 bases). Trimming shortened V by 2 bases and J by 1 base, and 15 bases separated the two germline ends. The CDR3 covers 16 residues. Germline V gene data show CDR1 as SGHAT and CDR2 as FQDESV (reference sequence). Here the CDR3 reads CASSLFRQAGSYEQYF. The CDR3 nucleotides read TGTGCCAGCAGCTTATTCCGACAGGCCGGGTCCTACGAGCAGTACTTC.

In its sample, this clone was seen once. The V gene is TRBV6-1, the J gene TRBJ1-2, with D perhaps TRBD1 (6 bases). The CDR3 has 15 residues. Per the germline V gene, CDR1 is MNHNS and CDR2 is SASEGT. Trimming cost V 5 bases and J 6 bases, with 19 bases left between them. The CDR3 loop reads CASSPRDIRTDGYTF. In DNA, the CDR3 is TGTGCCAGCAGTCCCCGGGACATTCGTACTGATGGCTACACCTTC.

The chain recombines TRBV9 with TRBJ2-2; 8 nucleotides match TRBD1. The CDR3 sequence is 21 residues long. Germline V gene lookup returns CDR1 SGDLS and CDR2 YYNGEE. The V and J ends lost 4 bases and 3 bases, in that order; junction bases with no gene match: 23. CDR3 bases: TGTGCCAGCAGCCCGAGACTTGGACAGGGTAGAATTAGTCTGGACACCGGGGAGCTGTTTTTT. Amino acids: CASSPRLGQGRISLDTGELFF.

By share, this clone counts as medium-sized (0.01 to 0.1%). The rearrangement links TRBV6-1 to TRBJ2-1; a possible D gene is TRBD1 (5 bases). The CDR3 has 15 residues. CDR1 is MNHNS and CDR2 is SASEGT in the germline V gene. V was cut by 2 bases and J by 8 bases, with 16 bases left in between. The CDR3 here is CASSESDTSVYEQFF. The CDR3 bases are TGTGCCAGCAGTGAATCGGACACCTCGGTCTATGAGCAGTTCTTC.

The chain recombines TRBV29-1 with TRBJ2-7; 7 bases align to TRBD1. Germline-derived CDR1 and CDR2 are SQVTM and ANQGSEA. Unmatched junction bases numbered 11, after V lost 1 base and J lost 2 bases. This CDR3 is built from 16 residues. This chain's CDR3 is CSVEGGHEDRTYEQYF. In DNA form, the CDR3 reads TGCAGCGTTGAAGGGGGACATGAGGACAGGACCTACGAGCAGTACTTC.

By sample fraction, this clone is medium-sized. This chain uses TRBV7-9 with TRBJ1-2; D might be TRBD1 (6 bases). This CDR3 has 12 residues. V was cut by 7 bases and J by 8 bases, with 14 bases left in between. Germline loops: CDR1 SEHNR, CDR2 FQNEAQ (reference sequence). The CDR3 nucleotides are TGTGCCAGCAAAGCAGGGGCGAGAGGCTACACCTTC. It is translated as CASKAGARGYTF.

The rearrangement joins TRBV27 to TRBJ1-1, with D unclear. CDR1 MNHEY and CDR2 SMNVEV come from the germline V gene (reference sequence). The CDR3 consists of 13 residues. Trimming removed 4 bases from V and 6 bases from J, with 12 bases in between. CDR3 amino acids: CASSSGGRAEAFF. The CDR3 coding sequence is TGTGCCAGCAGTTCGGGCGGCCGGGCTGAAGCTTTCTTT.